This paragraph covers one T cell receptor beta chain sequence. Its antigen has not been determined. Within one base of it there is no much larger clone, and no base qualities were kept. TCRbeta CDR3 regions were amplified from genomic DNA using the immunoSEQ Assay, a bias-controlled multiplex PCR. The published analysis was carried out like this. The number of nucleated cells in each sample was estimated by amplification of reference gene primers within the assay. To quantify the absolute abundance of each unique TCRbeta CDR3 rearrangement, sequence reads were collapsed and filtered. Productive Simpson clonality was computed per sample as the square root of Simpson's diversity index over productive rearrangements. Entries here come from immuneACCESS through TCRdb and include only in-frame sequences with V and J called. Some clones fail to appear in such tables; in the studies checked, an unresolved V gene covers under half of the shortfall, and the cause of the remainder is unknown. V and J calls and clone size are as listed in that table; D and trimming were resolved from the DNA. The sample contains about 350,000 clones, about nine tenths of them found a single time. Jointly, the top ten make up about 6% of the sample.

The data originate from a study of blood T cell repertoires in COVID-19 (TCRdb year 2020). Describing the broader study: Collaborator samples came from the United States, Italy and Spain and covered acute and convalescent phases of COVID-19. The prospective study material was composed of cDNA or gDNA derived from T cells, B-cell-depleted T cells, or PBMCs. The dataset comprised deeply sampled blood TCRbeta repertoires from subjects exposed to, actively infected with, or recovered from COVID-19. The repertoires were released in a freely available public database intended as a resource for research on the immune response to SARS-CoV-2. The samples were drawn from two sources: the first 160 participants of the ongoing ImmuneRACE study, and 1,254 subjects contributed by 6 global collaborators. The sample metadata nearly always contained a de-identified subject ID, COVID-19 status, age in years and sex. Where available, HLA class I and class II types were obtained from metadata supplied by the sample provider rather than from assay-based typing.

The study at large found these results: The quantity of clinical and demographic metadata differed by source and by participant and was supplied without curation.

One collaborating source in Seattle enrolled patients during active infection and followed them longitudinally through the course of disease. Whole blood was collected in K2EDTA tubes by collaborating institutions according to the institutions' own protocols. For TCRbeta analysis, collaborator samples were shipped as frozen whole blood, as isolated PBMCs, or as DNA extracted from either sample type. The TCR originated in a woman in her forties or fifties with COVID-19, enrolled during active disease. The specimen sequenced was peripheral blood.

The CDR3 sequence is CASSLANNEQFF. The sequenced DNA is TGTGCCAGCAGCTTGGCAAACAATGAGCAGTTCTTC. The V gene is TRBV7-9 and the J gene is TRBJ2-1; the D gene is not confidently resolved. V sheds 3 bases and J sheds 5 bases, leaving 5 bases between their ends. The CDR3 has 12 amino acids, counting the end cysteine and phenylalanine. The kept DNA is CDR3 alone, 36 bases in frame from the first base. Based on the germline V gene (reference sequence), the CDR1 and CDR2 sequences are SEHNR and FQNEAQ.